Following are 24 T cell receptor beta chains from one sample sequenced in a study of cytotoxic CD8 clonotypes in ibrutinib-treated CLL. Some clones are missing from TCRdb's copy, which holds only in-frame ones; the method was immunoSEQ multiplex PCR. Here the sample spans approximately 160,000 clones, about 88% being singletons. Sequenced material: PBMCs, taken at disease progression, from a patient treated with ibrutinib. Receptors originate from a human donor with chronic lymphocytic leukemia.

This chain joins TRBV7-6 and TRBJ2-5; TRBD2 matches at 8 bases. The CDR3 totals 14 residues. V shed 7 bases and J 5 bases; nucleotides not matched to a gene: 9. The germline V gene encodes CDR1 SGHVS and CDR2 FNYEAQ. This CDR3 reads CASTLRSGGETQYF. The CDR3 DNA reads as TGTGCCAGCACCCTGAGGTCGGGAGGGGAGACCCAGTACTTC. The full variable domain, its missing parts supplied by reference TRBV7-6 and TRBJ2-5, is GAGVSQSPRYKVTKRGQDVALRCDPISGHVSLYWYRQALGQGPEFLTYFNYEAQQDKSGLPNDRFSAERPEGSISTLTIQRTEQRDSAMYRCASTLRSGGETQYFGPGTRLLVL.

J is TRBJ2-7 and V is TRBV28; 11 positions agree with TRBD1. Trimming took 5 bases from V and 3 from J; bases not matched to a gene: 6. CDR1 and CDR2 from the germline V gene are MDHEN and SYDVKM. The CDR3 spans 15 residues. This CDR3 reads CASSPTGTGGYEQYF. The CDR3 nucleotides read TGTGCCAGCAGTCCCACCGGGACAGGGGGCTACGAGCAGTACTTC.

The V and J genes are TRBV9 and TRBJ2-1; D is ambiguous. The CDR3 extends over 15 amino acids. The V and J ends lost 3 bases and 6 bases respectively, with 16 bases between them. Germline CDR1 and CDR2: SGDLS and YYNGEE. CDR3 sequence (DNA): TGTGCCAGCAGCGCGGGTCTTTTAGTAAGCAATGAGCAGTTCTTC. It translates to CASSAGLLVSNEQFF.

V is TRBV15 and J is TRBJ1-5; D is uncertain. Germline V gene sequence: CDR1 LNHNV, CDR2 YYDKDF (reference sequence). V was cut by 7 bases and J by 3 bases, with 22 bases left in between. The CDR3 spans 17 residues. The CDR3 bases are TGTGCCACCACCCGGTCGTTTGGTGCCGGGCCCAATCAGCCCCAGCATTTT. Encoded protein: CATTRSFGAGPNQPQHF.

The chain carries TRBV19 and TRBJ1-3, with a possible D match to TRBD1 (6 bases). Germline assignment: CDR1 LNHDA and CDR2 SQIVND (reference sequence). Trimming left V 3 bases short and J 2 bases short, with 11 bases between. CDR3 size: 15 residues. DNA of the CDR3: TGTGCCAGTAGTATCCTAGGGGGGACTGGAAACACCATATATTTT. Its protein is CASSILGGTGNTIYF. The variable domain in full, with the rest retrieved from reference TRBV19 and TRBJ1-3, is DGGITQSPKYLFRKEGQNVTLSCEQNLNHDAMYWYRQDPGQGLRLIYYSQIVNDFQKGDIAEGYSVSREKKESFPLTVTSAQKNPTAFYLCASSILGGTGNTIYFGEGSWLTVV.

This chain links TRBV4-3 with TRBJ2-1; D unclear. In germline, CDR1 is LGHNA, CDR2 YSLEER. The CDR3 runs to 13 residues. Trimming removed 1 base from V and 3 bases from J, with 4 bases in between. The CDR3: CASSQVVYNEQFF. In nucleotides, the CDR3 is TGCGCCAGCAGCCAAGTAGTCTACAATGAGCAGTTCTTC.

The CDR3 coding sequence is TGCAGCGTTCTAAAAACCCCAGGTGGTGGCTACACCTTC. Its translation is CSVLKTPGGGYTF. This chain uses TRBV29-1 with TRBJ1-2; D is unclear. The V end lost 5 bases, the J end lost 7 bases, and 17 bases lay between the germline ends. CDR1 SQVTM and CDR2 ANQGSEA come from the germline V gene. CDR3 length equals 13 residues.

The rearrangement links TRBV19 to TRBJ2-1; perhaps D is TRBD1 or TRBD2 (5 bases each). The germline V gene encodes CDR1 LNHDA and CDR2 SQIVND (reference sequence). The CDR3 runs 12 residues. Trimming cost V 8 bases and J 9 bases, with 14 bases left between them. CDR3 region: CASPDDSGEQFF. CDR3 coding DNA: TGTGCCAGTCCTGACGACAGCGGTGAGCAGTTCTTC.

The chain links TRBV5-1 to TRBJ2-5; D call uncertain. CDR1 and CDR2 (germline): SGHRS, YFSETQ. The CDR3 has 11 residues. V gave up 5 bases and J gave up 2 bases, with 4 bases separating them. The DNA for the CDR3 is TGCGCCAGCAGACGGCAAGAGACCCAGTACTTC. Encoded protein: CASRRQETQYF.

This clone was recorded a few times. This chain links TRBV30 with TRBJ1-2; D gene ambiguous. The V gene's germline CDR1 is GTSNPN and CDR2 SVGIG (reference sequence). V was trimmed by 3 bases and J by 4 bases, leaving 6 bases between them. This CDR3 region has 11 residues. The CDR3 DNA follows: TGTGCCTGGAGGGCAGGCTATGGCTACACCTTC. It codes for CAWRAGYGYTF.

The J gene is TRBJ2-7, the V gene TRBV4-2, with 7 bases matching TRBD2. CDR3 length: 15 amino acids. V was clipped by 4 bases and J by 6 bases; unmatched bases: 12. Germline loops: CDR1 LGHNA, CDR2 YNFKEQ. CDR3 region: CASSLGASGLGEQYF. CDR3 in DNA: TGTGCCAGCAGCCTCGGGGCTAGCGGACTGGGCGAGCAGTACTTC.

The chain uses TRBV19 and TRBJ2-5; 7 bases agree with TRBD2. CDR1 and CDR2 from the germline V gene are LNHDA and SQIVND (reference sequence). The CDR3 spans 14 residues. The V segment lost 4 bases and the J segment 2 bases; nucleotides outside the gene matches: 4. The DNA for the CDR3 is TGTGCCAGTAGTACGGGGACTAAGCAAGAGACCCAGTACTTC. This codes for CASSTGTKQETQYF.

The chain joins TRBV25-1 to TRBJ2-7; D remains ambiguous. The CDR3 is 14 residues long. Trimming left V 3 bases short and J 1 base short, with 10 bases between. The germline V gene encodes CDR1 MGHDK and CDR2 SYGVNS. The DNA of the CDR3 is TGTGCCAGCAGTGATCTCCGAGGTTCCTACGAGCAGTACTTC. The encoded protein is CASSDLRGSYEQYF.

The V call is TRBV4-2, the J call TRBJ1-5, with D unresolved. The CDR3 totals 16 residues. The germline V and J ends were trimmed by 4 bases and 3 bases, with 16 bases remaining between them. Germline CDR1 reads LGHNA; CDR2 reads YNFKEQ. CDR3 region: CASSPDSPGNNQPQHF. CDR3 nucleotide sequence: TGTGCCAGCAGCCCCGACTCTCCCGGTAACAATCAGCCCCAGCATTTT.

The gene calls are TRBV28 and TRBJ2-1; 11 nucleotides agree with TRBD2. The length of the CDR3 is 18 residues. V lost 7 bases to trimming and J lost 5 bases; unmatched junction nucleotides: 16. The germline CDR1 and CDR2 sequences are MDHEN and SYDVKM. CDR3 in amino acids: CASIPSPGLAEKNNEQFF. CDR3 DNA: TGTGCCAGCATCCCCTCTCCGGGACTAGCGGAGAAGAACAATGAGCAGTTCTTC.

The chain uses TRBV7-8 and TRBJ2-3, with 10 bases aligning to TRBD1. Germline assignment: CDR1 SGHVS and CDR2 FQNEAQ. V was pared by 6 bases and J by 5 bases, with 5 bases of the junction left unmatched. The CDR3 runs to 14 residues. CDR3 bases: TGTGCCAGCAGTTTGAGGACAGGGGGAGATACGCAGTATTTT. Its translation: CASSLRTGGDTQYF.

This sequence joins TRBV5-1 and TRBJ2-2; no clear D gene. V was cut by 2 bases and J by 5 bases, with 16 bases left in between. CDR3 size: 16 residues. Germline V CDR1 and CDR2: SGHRS, YFSETQ. The CDR3 nucleotides read TGCGCCAGCAGCTTTTTGAGTGTGACGTCTACCGGGGAGCTGTTTTTT. Its translation is CASSFLSVTSTGELFF. The whole variable domain, filled in from reference TRBV5-1 and TRBJ2-2, reads KAGVTQTPRYLIKTRGQQVTLSCSPISGHRSVSWYQQTPGQGLQFLFEYFSETQRNKGNFPGRFSGRQFSNSRSEMNVSTLELGDSALYLCASSFLSVTSTGELFFGEGSRLTVL.

The gene calls are TRBV27 and TRBJ2-7; perhaps TRBD2 as D (6 bases). Germline V gene sequence: CDR1 MNHEY, CDR2 SMNVEV (reference sequence). The CDR3 loop spans 12 amino acids. V was cut by 6 bases and J by 4 bases, with 10 bases left in between. The CDR3 sequence is CASRDLAYEQYF. The CDR3 nucleotides are TGTGCCAGCAGGGATCTAGCGTACGAGCAGTACTTC.

The CDR3: CATSRRLAGDKDTQYF. The DNA of the CDR3 is TGTGCCACCAGCAGAAGACTAGCGGGAGATAAAGATACGCAGTATTTT. The V call is TRBV15, the J call TRBJ2-3; TRBD2 matches at 12 bases. Germline V gives CDR1 LNHNV, CDR2 YYDKDF (reference sequence). The CDR3 loop spans 16 amino acids. V trimming: 2 bases; J trimming: 5 bases; junction bases outside the gene matches: 5.

V usage is TRBV19 and J usage is TRBJ2-7; 9 nucleotides match TRBD2. Germline V lookup: CDR1 LNHDA, CDR2 SQIVND (reference sequence). J gave up 5 bases and V 3 bases, and 14 bases lay outside the gene matches. This CDR3 region has 17 residues. The CDR3 is CASSMGSGGPRRDEQYF. In DNA, the CDR3 is TGTGCCAGTAGTATGGGTAGCGGGGGCCCCCGACGGGACGAGCAGTACTTC.

The rearrangement uses TRBV2 and TRBJ2-5, with TRBD2 matching 13 bases. Germline V gene lookup returns CDR1 SNHLY and CDR2 FYNNEI. Unmatched junction bases numbered 9, after V lost 6 bases and J lost 5 bases. The CDR3 sequence is 16 residues long. CDR3 loop: CASSDRTSGSSETQYF. The CDR3 DNA is TGTGCCAGCAGCGATAGGACTAGCGGGAGTTCCGAGACCCAGTACTTC.

This clone was seen just once. The rearrangement links TRBV18 to TRBJ2-7; D is unclear. V gave up 2 bases and J gave up 3 bases, with 8 bases separating them. The CDR3 is made up of 13 amino acids. Germline CDR1 is KGHSH and CDR2 is LQKENI. The CDR3 reads CASSPSANYEQYF. CDR3 in DNA: TGTGCCAGCTCACCATCGGCGAACTACGAGCAGTACTTC.

V is TRBV6-1 and J is TRBJ2-7, with D hard to call. Germline CDR1 and CDR2: MNHNS and SASEGT. V shed 5 bases and J shed 3 bases, with 5 bases lying between them. The CDR3 consists of 11 residues. CDR3 residues: CASSIGYEQYF. The CDR3 nucleotides read TGTGCCAGCAGTATAGGCTACGAGCAGTACTTC.

The rearrangement joins TRBV18 to TRBJ2-3, with D perhaps TRBD2 (5 bases). This CDR3 has 15 residues. Germline V gives CDR1 KGHSH, CDR2 LQKENI. The ends were cut back, 2 bases at V and 3 bases at J, with 12 bases in the middle. The CDR3 here is CASSPVLATTDTQYF. The CDR3 DNA reads as TGTGCCAGCTCACCAGTCTTAGCGACTACAGATACGCAGTATTTT. The variable domain in full, with the rest retrieved from reference TRBV18 and TRBJ2-3, is NAGVMQNPRHLVRRRGQEARLRCSPMKGHSHVYWYRQLPEEGLKFMVYLQKENIIDESGMPKERFSAEFPKEGPSILRIQQVVRGDSAAYFCASSPVLATTDTQYFGPGTRLTVL.